The text below deals with one T cell receptor beta chain. The sample comes from a study of blood T cell repertoires in COVID-19. The wider study: Sample material is recorded as cDNA or gDNA derived from T cells, B-cell-depleted T cells, or PBMCs.

Profiling relied on immunoSEQ multiplex PCR, and the TCRdb table lists in-frame clones only, not all of them. The table lists around 300,000 clones, around 88% of them singletons. Assignment of participants to cohorts was predicated upon participant-reported clinical history. What the recovered Cohort 3 donors had was two negative PCRs, clearance, or symptom resolution. The sequenced sample consisted of PBMCs or T cells enriched from blood (not recorded which). This sequence originates from a woman aged 35 to 49 who had recovered from COVID-19.

The CDR3 sequence is CASSLGLAGGEQFF. As DNA, the CDR3 is TGTGCCAGCAGCTTGGGGCTAGCAGGGGGTGAGCAGTTCTTC. The chain carries TRBV11-2 and TRBJ2-1, with 7 bases aligning to TRBD1. CDR3 length: 14 residues. J gave up 9 bases and V 3 bases, and 8 bases lay outside the gene matches. CDR1 is SGHAT, CDR2 FQNNGV, per germline.